This entry lists 22 T cell receptor beta chains sequenced from one sample in a study of T cell responses to AZD1222 COVID-19 vaccine. The table came from immunoSEQ multiplex PCR; TCRdb's copy has only in-frame clones and leaves some out. Of 110,000 or so clones listed, about nine tenths are singletons. The material sequenced was peripheral blood, taken on day 0 of AZD1222 vaccination. The receptors here all came from an adult in good health.

V usage is TRBV7-3 and J usage is TRBJ2-3, with 7 bases fitting TRBD1. Germline V gene data show CDR1 as SGHTA and CDR2 as FQGTGA. This CDR3 has 14 residues. The trim removed 5 bases at V and 1 base at J, leaving 3 bases unmatched. CDR3: CASSLTGGTDTQYF. The CDR3 nucleotides read TGTGCCAGCAGCCTCACAGGGGGCACAGATACGCAGTATTTT. The variable domain in full, with the rest retrieved from reference TRBV7-3 and TRBJ2-3, is GAGVSQTPSNKVTEKGKYVELRCDPISGHTALYWYRQSLGQGPEFLIYFQGTGAADDSGLPNDRFFAVRPEGSVSTLKIQRTERGDSAVYLCASSLTGGTDTQYFGPGTRLTVL.

J is TRBJ1-2 and V is TRBV19; possibly TRBD1 for D (5 bases). The V and J ends lost 5 bases and 2 bases respectively, with 15 bases between them. This CDR3 is 15 amino acids long. Germline V CDR1 and CDR2: LNHDA, SQIVND (reference sequence). CDR3 sequence: CASSDQRGRNYGYTF. CDR3 coding DNA: TGTGCCAGTAGTGACCAGAGGGGACGGAACTATGGCTACACCTTC. Full variable domain (outside the CDR3, taken from reference TRBV19 and TRBJ1-2): DGGITQSPKYLFRKEGQNVTLSCEQNLNHDAMYWYRQDPGQGLRLIYYSQIVNDFQKGDIAEGYSVSREKKESFPLTVTSAQKNPTAFYLCASSDQRGRNYGYTFGSGTRLTVV.

The genes are TRBV30 and TRBJ1-3; D is ambiguous. Germline V gene sequence: CDR1 GTSNPN, CDR2 SVGIG (reference sequence). The CDR3 runs 13 residues. The V end was cut by 4 bases, the J end by 3 bases, with 10 bases between. The CDR3 DNA follows: TGTGCCTGGATGGTGGGTGGTGGAAACACCATATATTTT. It yields the protein CAWMVGGGNTIYF.

To note about this clone: The sample carries other DNA sequences with the same CDR3. The chain couples TRBV10-3 to TRBJ2-3, with 8 bases fitting TRBD2. The germline V gene encodes CDR1 ENHRY and CDR2 SYGVKD. V shed 6 bases, J shed 5 bases, and the junction held 10 bases outside the gene matches. This CDR3 comprises 15 residues. CDR3 amino acids: CAISPAGGAGDTQYF. CDR3 nucleotides: TGTGCCATCAGCCCGGCCGGGGGGGCCGGAGATACGCAGTATTTT.

The chain joins TRBV5-4 to TRBJ1-1; tentatively, D is TRBD1 (6 bases). V was clipped by 4 bases and J by 7 bases, with 17 bases between them. The CDR3 length is 14 residues. Germline CDR1 is SGHNT and CDR2 is YYREEE (reference sequence). The DNA for the CDR3 is TGTGCCAGCAGCGTACTACAGGGTCGGGTTGAAGCTTTCTTT. It translates to CASSVLQGRVEAFF.

V and J are TRBV9 and TRBJ1-1, with D perhaps matching TRBD1 (6 bases). Trimming took off 0 bases at V and 0 bases at J, with 9 bases between the two ends. The germline CDR1 and CDR2 sequences are SGDLS and YYNGEE. The CDR3 totals 15 residues. The CDR3 protein is CASSVEGGMNTEAFF. The CDR3 coding sequence is TGTGCCAGCAGCGTAGAGGGGGGGATGAACACTGAAGCTTTCTTT.

The chain joins TRBV20-1 to TRBJ2-1; D is undetermined. The CDR3 contains 13 residues. V was cut by 3 bases and J by 10 bases, with 16 bases left in between. From germline, CDR1 is DFQATT and CDR2 SNEGSKA (reference sequence). DNA of the CDR3: TGCAGTGCTAGTCCCCTCATATTGGGGGAGCAGTTCTTC. It is translated as CSASPLILGEQFF.

The chain joins TRBV5-4 to TRBJ2-7; TRBD1 matches 9 bases. Germline V gene sequence: CDR1 SGHNT, CDR2 YYREEE (reference sequence). V was clipped by 4 bases and J by 4 bases; unmatched bases: 3. The CDR3 is made up of 13 amino acids. The CDR3 region is CASSRDRAYEQYF. The CDR3 coding sequence is TGTGCCAGCAGCCGGGACAGGGCTTACGAGCAGTACTTC. The complete variable domain, with remaining parts taken from reference TRBV5-4 and TRBJ2-7, reads ETGVTQSPTHLIKTRGQQVTLRCSSQSGHNTVSWYQQALGQGPQFIFQYYREEENGRGNFPPRFSGLQFPNYSSELNVNALELDDSALYLCASSRDRAYEQYFGPGTRLTVT.

The chain is built from TRBV6-4 and TRBJ2-2; D tentatively fits TRBD1 or TRBD2 (5 bases each). Trimming shortened V by 6 bases and J by 2 bases, and 10 bases separated the two germline ends. CDR1 is MRHNA and CDR2 is SNTAGT in the germline V gene. The CDR3 loop spans 14 amino acids. The CDR3 loop is CASRPGPNTGELFF. DNA of the CDR3: TGTGCCAGCAGGCCGGGACCTAACACCGGGGAGCTGTTTTTT.

The J gene is TRBJ1-3, the V gene TRBV7-2, with D possibly being TRBD1 (6 bases). The CDR3 length is 15 residues. CDR1 and CDR2 from the germline V gene are SGHTA and FQGNSA. The V gene lost 1 base and the J gene lost 2 bases, with 9 bases spanning the gap. The CDR3 DNA reads as TGTGCCAGCAGCTTAGGGGGGGCAGCTGGAAACACCATATATTTT. Translating it yields CASSLGGAAGNTIYF.

The rearrangement links TRBV7-9 to TRBJ1-2; 7 bases fit TRBD1. From germline, CDR1 is SEHNR and CDR2 FQNEAQ (reference sequence). The CDR3 is 13 amino acids. The V and J ends lost 4 bases and 4 bases, in that order; junction bases with no gene match: 3. For the CDR3, the DNA is TGTGCCAGCAGCTCAACAGGGGTCTATGGCTACACCTTC. Translation gives CASSSTGVYGYTF.

V is TRBV5-1 and J is TRBJ1-3; D perhaps matches TRBD1 (6 bases). V was clipped by 0 bases and J by 2 bases, with 18 bases between them. Germline assignment: CDR1 SGHRS and CDR2 YFSETQ. The CDR3 spans 18 residues. The chain's CDR3 is CASSLGSPGQRTGNTIYF. CDR3 DNA sequence: TGCGCCAGCAGCTTGGGAAGCCCGGGACAAAGAACTGGAAACACCATATATTTT. The full variable domain, in which reference TRBV5-1 and TRBJ1-3 provide the parts outside the CDR3, is KAGVTQTPRYLIKTRGQQVTLSCSPISGHRSVSWYQQTPGQGLQFLFEYFSETQRNKGNFPGRFSGRQFSNSRSEMNVSTLELGDSALYLCASSLGSPGQRTGNTIYFGEGSWLTVV.

The rearrangement joins TRBV7-2 to TRBJ2-3; D is ambiguous. V was shortened by 4 bases and J by 4 bases, with 12 bases between the two germline ends. The CDR3 is 14 amino acids. Germline loops: CDR1 SGHTA, CDR2 FQGNSA. The CDR3 loop is CASSSRALPDTQYF. In nucleotides, the CDR3 is TGTGCCAGCAGCTCCCGGGCCCTCCCAGATACGCAGTATTTT.

Only one count was recorded for this clone. This rearrangement joins TRBV7-2 to TRBJ1-5; D may be TRBD1 (6 bases). CDR1 SGHTA and CDR2 FQGNSA come from the germline V gene. The CDR3 is made up of 15 amino acids. Between the trimmed V and J ends, which lost 5 bases and 7 bases, there was a span of 18 bases. The CDR3 spells CASSPPWGGRQPQHF. As DNA, the CDR3 is TGTGCCAGCAGCCCCCCGTGGGGGGGGCGACAGCCCCAGCATTTT. Looking up the rest from reference TRBV7-2 and TRBJ1-5 gives the full variable domain: GAGVSQSPSNKVTEKGKDVELRCDPISGHTALYWYRQSLGQGLEFLIYFQGNSAPDKSGLPSDRFSAERTGGSVSTLTIQRTQQEDSAVYLCASSPPWGGRQPQHFGDGTRLSIL.

Regarding this clone: Sequence at one end of the junction differs from germline and may be a read error. The genes are TRBV7-7 and TRBJ2-3, with D tentatively TRBD1 (6 bases). CDR1 and CDR2 (germline): SSHAT, FNYEAQ (reference sequence). This CDR3 spans 13 amino acids. The chain's CDR3 is CASNRTAMDTQYF. The DNA for the CDR3 is TGTGCTAGCAACAGGACAGCTATGGATACGCAGTATTTT.

The V gene is TRBV30, the J gene TRBJ1-1; D is unclear. The CDR3 has 15 amino acids. CDR1 GTSNPN and CDR2 SVGIG come from the germline V gene (reference sequence). Trimming removed 2 bases from V and 4 bases from J, with 17 bases in between. CDR3 sequence: CAWSRLDGGGTEAFF. CDR3 sequence (DNA): TGTGCCTGGAGTCGTTTGGACGGAGGAGGCACTGAAGCTTTCTTT.

This chain joins TRBV11-2 and TRBJ1-4; 7 bases line up with TRBD1. The CDR3 is made up of 14 amino acids. Unmatched junction bases numbered 8, after V lost 3 bases and J lost 10 bases. Germline loops: CDR1 SGHAT, CDR2 FQNNGV. The DNA for the CDR3 is TGTGCCAGCAGCTTGAGGACAGGAGGGGGAAAACTGTTTTTT. Encoded protein: CASSLRTGGGKLFF.

The chain is built from TRBV7-2 and TRBJ1-4, with D unresolved. Germline V gene sequence: CDR1 SGHTA, CDR2 FQGNSA. The CDR3 has 15 residues. With 4 bases removed from V and 3 bases from J, the gap between germline ends came to 12 bases. Here the CDR3 DNA reads TGTGCCAGCAGCTCTTCACGAGTCGCTAATGAAAAACTGTTTTTT. Protein: CASSSSRVANEKLFF.

The chain has TRBV5-3 and TRBJ2-3; weak D call: TRBD1 (5 bases). TRBV5-3 is designated an ORF whose function remains uncertain. V lost 4 bases and J lost 3, with 18 bases in between. The CDR3 is made up of 16 amino acids. This CDR3 reads CARSPRGQGPTDTQYF. The CDR3 DNA reads TGTGCCAGAAGCCCAAGGGGTCAGGGCCCGACAGATACGCAGTATTTT.

The rearrangement joins TRBV14 to TRBJ1-6; D gene unclear. This CDR3 has 16 amino acids. Trimming shortened V by 5 bases and J by 1 base, and 12 bases separated the two germline ends. Germline V lookup: CDR1 SGHDN, CDR2 FVKESK. CDR3: CASSSWGISYNSPLHF. CDR3 in DNA: TGTGCCAGCAGCTCTTGGGGAATATCCTATAATTCACCCCTCCACTTT.

The gene calls are TRBV5-8 and TRBJ1-5; D remains ambiguous. V was clipped by 1 base and J by 9 bases, with 8 bases between them. The CDR3 loop spans 12 amino acids. Germline CDR1 and CDR2: SGHTS and YDEGEE. The CDR3 protein is CASSLSDGPQHF. Written as DNA, the CDR3 is TGTGCCAGCAGCTTGTCGGATGGGCCCCAGCATTTT.

The chain is built from TRBV19 and TRBJ1-1; no firm D call. Trimming took 5 bases from V and 1 from J, leaving 14 bases between them. Germline CDR1 LNHDA, CDR2 SQIVND (reference sequence). The CDR3 sequence is 15 residues long. The CDR3 DNA is TGTGCCAGTAGTGCCTGGATTGGCCCGAACACTGAAGCTTTCTTT. Translation: CASSAWIGPNTEAFF.